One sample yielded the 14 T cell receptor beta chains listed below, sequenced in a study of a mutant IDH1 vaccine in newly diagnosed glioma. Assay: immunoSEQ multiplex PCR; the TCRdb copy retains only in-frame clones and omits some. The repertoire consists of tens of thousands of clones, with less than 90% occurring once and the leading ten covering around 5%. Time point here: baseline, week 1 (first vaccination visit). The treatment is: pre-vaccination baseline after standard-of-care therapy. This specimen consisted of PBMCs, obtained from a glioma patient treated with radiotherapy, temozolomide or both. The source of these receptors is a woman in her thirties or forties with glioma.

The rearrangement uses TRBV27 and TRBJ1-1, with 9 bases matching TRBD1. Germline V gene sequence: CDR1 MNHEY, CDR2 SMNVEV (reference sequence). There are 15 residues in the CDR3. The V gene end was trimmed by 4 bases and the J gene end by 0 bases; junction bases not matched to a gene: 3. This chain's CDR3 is CASSSGTGLNTEAFF. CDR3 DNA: TGTGCCAGCAGTTCCGGGACAGGGTTGAACACTGAAGCTTTCTTT.

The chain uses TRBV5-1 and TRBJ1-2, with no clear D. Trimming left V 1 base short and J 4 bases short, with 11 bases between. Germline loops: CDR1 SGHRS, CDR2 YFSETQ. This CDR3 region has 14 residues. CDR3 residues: CASSLSGIAYGYTF. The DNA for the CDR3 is TGCGCCAGCAGCTTGAGCGGTATCGCCTATGGCTACACCTTC. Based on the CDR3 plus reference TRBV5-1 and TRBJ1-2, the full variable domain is KAGVTQTPRYLIKTRGQQVTLSCSPISGHRSVSWYQQTPGQGLQFLFEYFSETQRNKGNFPGRFSGRQFSNSRSEMNVSTLELGDSALYLCASSLSGIAYGYTFGSGTRLTVV.

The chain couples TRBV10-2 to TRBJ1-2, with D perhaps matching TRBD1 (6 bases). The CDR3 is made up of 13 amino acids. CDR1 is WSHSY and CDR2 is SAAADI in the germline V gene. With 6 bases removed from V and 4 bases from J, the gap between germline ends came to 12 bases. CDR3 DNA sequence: TGCGCCAGCAGAGAACAGGGCCTCTATGGCTACACCTTC. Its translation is CASREQGLYGYTF.

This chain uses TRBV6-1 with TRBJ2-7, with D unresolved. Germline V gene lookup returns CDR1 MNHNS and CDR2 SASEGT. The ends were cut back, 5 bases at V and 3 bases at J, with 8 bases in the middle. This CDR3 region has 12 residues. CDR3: CASSMGFYEQYF. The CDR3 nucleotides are TGTGCCAGCAGTATGGGATTCTACGAGCAGTACTTC.

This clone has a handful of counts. The CDR3 bases are TGTGCCAGCAGCTTGACAGGGCAAGGGGAAAAACTGTTTTTT. Translation gives CASSLTGQGEKLFF. This sequence joins TRBV5-8 and TRBJ1-4; weak D call: TRBD1 (6 bases). The CDR3 length is 14 residues. The ends were cut back, 1 base at V and 8 bases at J, with 12 bases in the middle. Looked up from germline, CDR1 is SGHTS and CDR2 is YDEGEE.

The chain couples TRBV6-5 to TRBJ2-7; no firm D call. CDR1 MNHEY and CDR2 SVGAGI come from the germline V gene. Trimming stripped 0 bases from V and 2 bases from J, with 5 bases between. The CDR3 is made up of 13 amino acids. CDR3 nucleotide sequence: TGTGCCAGCAGTTACTCACAAGCCTACGAGCAGTACTTC. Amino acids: CASSYSQAYEQYF.

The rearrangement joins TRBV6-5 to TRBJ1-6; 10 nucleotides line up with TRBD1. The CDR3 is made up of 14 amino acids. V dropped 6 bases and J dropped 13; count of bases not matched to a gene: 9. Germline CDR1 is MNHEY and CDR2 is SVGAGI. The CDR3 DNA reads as TGTGCCAGCAGGCCGGACAGGGGGACGGCTCCCCTCCACTTT. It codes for CASRPDRGTAPLHF.

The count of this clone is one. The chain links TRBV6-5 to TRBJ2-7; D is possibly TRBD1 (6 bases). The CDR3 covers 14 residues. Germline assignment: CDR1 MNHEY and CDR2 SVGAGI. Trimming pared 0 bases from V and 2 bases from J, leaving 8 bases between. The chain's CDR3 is CASSYSRGAYEQYF. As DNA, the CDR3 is TGTGCCAGCAGTTACTCCAGGGGAGCCTACGAGCAGTACTTC.

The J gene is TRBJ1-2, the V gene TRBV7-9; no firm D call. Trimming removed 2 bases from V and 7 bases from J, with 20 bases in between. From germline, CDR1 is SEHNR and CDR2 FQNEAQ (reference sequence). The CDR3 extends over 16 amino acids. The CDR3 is CASSLNRLLTDGGYTF. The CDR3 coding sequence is TGTGCCAGCAGCTTAAACCGGCTGTTAACGGACGGTGGCTACACCTTC.

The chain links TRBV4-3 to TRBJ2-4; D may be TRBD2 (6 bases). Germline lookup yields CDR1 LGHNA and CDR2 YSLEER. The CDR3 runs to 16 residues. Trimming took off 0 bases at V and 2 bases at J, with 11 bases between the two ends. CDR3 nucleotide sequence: TGCGCCAGCAGCCAAGATTTTGGAGGGACCAAAAACATTCAGTACTTC. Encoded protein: CASSQDFGGTKNIQYF.

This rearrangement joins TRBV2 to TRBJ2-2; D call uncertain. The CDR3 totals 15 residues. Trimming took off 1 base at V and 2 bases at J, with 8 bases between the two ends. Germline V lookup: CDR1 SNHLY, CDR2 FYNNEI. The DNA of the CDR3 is TGTGCCAGCAGTGAAGTTGGCATAAACACCGGGGAGCTGTTTTTT. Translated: CASSEVGINTGELFF.

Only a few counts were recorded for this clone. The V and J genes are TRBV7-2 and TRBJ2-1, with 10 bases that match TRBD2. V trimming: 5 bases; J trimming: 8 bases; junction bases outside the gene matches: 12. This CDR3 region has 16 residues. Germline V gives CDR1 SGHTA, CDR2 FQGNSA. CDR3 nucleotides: TGTGCCAGCAGCCGACCCGAGCGGGGGGGAGTCGATGAGCAGTTCTTC. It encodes CASSRPERGGVDEQFF.

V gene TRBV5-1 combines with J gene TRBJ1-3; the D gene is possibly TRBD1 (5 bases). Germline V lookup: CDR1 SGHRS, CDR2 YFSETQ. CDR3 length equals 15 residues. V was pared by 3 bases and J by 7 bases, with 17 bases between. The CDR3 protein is CASSSQGSLLNTIYF. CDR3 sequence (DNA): TGCGCCAGCAGCTCCCAGGGTAGCTTGCTGAACACCATATATTTT. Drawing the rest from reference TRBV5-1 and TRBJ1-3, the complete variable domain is KAGVTQTPRYLIKTRGQQVTLSCSPISGHRSVSWYQQTPGQGLQFLFEYFSETQRNKGNFPGRFSGRQFSNSRSEMNVSTLELGDSALYLCASSSQGSLLNTIYFGEGSWLTVV.

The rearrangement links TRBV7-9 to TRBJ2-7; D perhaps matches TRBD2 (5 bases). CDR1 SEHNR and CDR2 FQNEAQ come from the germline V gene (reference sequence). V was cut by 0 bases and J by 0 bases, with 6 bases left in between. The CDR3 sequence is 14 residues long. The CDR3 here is CASSLAAVSYEQYF. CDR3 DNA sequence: TGTGCCAGCAGCTTAGCAGCGGTCTCCTACGAGCAGTACTTC.